A selection of T cell receptor beta chains follows, all from one sample in a study of response to subunit inactivated influenza vaccine. One entry per CDR3 protein, called by TCRdb with MiXCR from the RT-PCR reads. The profile shows fewer than 550,000 distinct CDR3 sequences, over 25% of them singletons. The material sequenced was CD4+ T cells sorted from PBMCs, taken 5 days after vaccination. Every receptor here comes from a man over 45 who received an inactivated influenza vaccine. The CDR3 runs from the conserved cysteine through the conserved F or W. Fields, in order: D gene, clone size, V gene, J gene, CDR3 protein, CDR3 DNA. A D gene is named only where the DNA matches it firmly. Clone size is not always given. Where it is, it says once, few, many or a class for expanded clones.

NA	few	TRBV12-3/TRBV12-4	TRBJ2-2	CASSLGGPKTGELFF	TGTGCCAGCAGTTTAGGGGGGCCGAAAACCGGGGAGCTGTTTTTT
NA	few	TRBV5-5	TRBJ1-5	CASSLEAVHQPQHF	TGTGCCAGCAGCTTGGAAGCAGTCCATCAGCCCCAGCATTTT
TRBD2	NA	TRBV12-3/TRBV12-4	TRBJ2-1	CASSSGSGGAYNEQFF	TGTGCCAGCAGTTCCGGAAGCGGGGGGGCCTACAATGAGCAGTTCTTC
TRBD1	NA	TRBV5-5	TRBJ2-2	CASVRDRVNTGELFF	TGTGCCAGCGTCCGGGACAGGGTCAACACCGGGGAGCTGTTTTTT
TRBD2	NA	TRBV3-1	TRBJ2-1	CASSHTSGGEVEQFF	TGTGCCAGCAGCCACACTAGCGGGGGGGAGGTTGAGCAGTTCTTC
NA	NA	TRBV20-1	TRBJ1-5	CSARLPNQPQHF	TGCAGTGCTAGGCTACCGAATCAGCCCCAGCATTTT
NA	NA	TRBV20-1	TRBJ2-7	CSARTGSVYEQYF	TGCAGTGCTAGGACGGGGAGCGTCTACGAGCAGTACTTC
NA	few	TRBV28	TRBJ2-1	CASSLRNHEQFF	TGTGCCAGCAGTCTACGGAATCATGAGCAGTTCTTC
NA	few	TRBV7-2	TRBJ2-7	CASSAVVVAAYEQYF	TGTGCCAGCAGCGCTGTTGTAGTAGCGGCCTACGAGCAGTACTTC
NA	many	TRBV18	TRBJ2-7	CASSPGSSHEQYF	TGTGCCAGCTCACCGGGCAGTTCCCACGAGCAGTACTTC
NA	few	TRBV5-6	TRBJ2-1	CASSSGPSTYNEQFF	TGTGCCAGCAGCAGCGGACCGAGCACCTACAATGAGCAGTTCTTC
NA	few	TRBV7-2	TRBJ2-5	CASSTGQFRETQYF	TGTGCCAGCAGCACCGGACAGTTTCGAGAGACCCAGTACTTC
TRBD2	NA	TRBV12-3/TRBV12-4	TRBJ2-7	CASSDFSGSSYEQYF	TGTGCCAGCAGTGACTTTAGCGGGAGCTCCTACGAGCAGTACTTC
TRBD2	NA	TRBV7-2	TRBJ2-1	CASSLERGGDDGFF	TGTGCCAGCAGCTTAGAACGCGGGGGGGACGACGGGTTCTTC
TRBD2	NA	TRBV7-2	TRBJ2-1	CASSFSGGRFNEQFF	TGTGCCAGCAGCTTTAGCGGGGGGAGGTTCAATGAGCAGTTCTTC
NA	many	TRBV5-1	TRBJ2-2	CASSVAGSNTGELFF	TGCGCCAGCAGTGTCGCAGGGTCGAACACCGGGGAGCTGTTTTTT
NA	NA	TRBV5-1	TRBJ1-1	CASSLAVTGSLAFF	TGCGCCAGCAGCTTGGCCGTGACCGGCAGCCTAGCTTTCTTT
NA	few	TRBV20-1	TRBJ1-1	CRAGGAGNTEAFF	TGCAGGGCCGGGGGCGCGGGGAACACTGAAGCTTTCTTT
NA	NA	TRBV29-1	TRBJ2-3	CSVKQILTDTQYF	TGCAGCGTTAAACAGATACTCACAGATACGCAGTATTTT
NA	few	TRBV12-3/TRBV12-4	TRBJ1-1	CASRSRETEAFF	TGTGCCAGCAGATCCCGCGAGACCGAAGCTTTCTTT
NA	NA	TRBV12-3/TRBV12-4	TRBJ1-5	CASTLGGVNQPQHF	TGTGCCAGCACCTTGGGAGGGGTCAATCAGCCCCAGCATTTT
NA	NA	TRBV12-3/TRBV12-4	TRBJ1-5	CASSFGGRTDTQHF	TGTGCCAGCAGTTTTGGTGGGAGGACGGATACGCAGCATTTT